The table lists the clone carrying this T cell receptor (beta chain) with many counts. As yet, its antigen is unknown. Through Arm-PCR of CDR3 regions and iRepertoire HTBI primers, TCR beta libraries were built. TCRdb re-analysed the multiplex PCR reads in MiXCR, keeping a single row per CDR3 protein. Seen here are 600,000 to 650,000 distinct CDR3 sequences, less than 20% observed once, and the top ten hold 15% to 20%. As for time point: newly diagnosed GD, antithyroid drugs for less than 3 months. With RNA extracted from PBMCs as input, the TCR library was made. Collection of peripheral blood (about 10 milliliters) was done using EDTA tubes. The entry originates in a study of regulatory T cells in long-lasting Graves disease. Regarding the study as a whole: Patients with persistent disease showed a bias toward TRBV28, TRBJ1-2 and TRBJ2-5.

CDR1 is SGHVS, CDR2 FQNEAQ, per germline. This CDR3 is built from 16 residues. Trimming removed 1 base from V and 1 base from J, with 11 bases in between. These records were also assigned to another study, of T cells in Graves' hyperthyroidism and ophthalmopathy. From that second work: A patient was excluded if there was uncontrolled infection, other autoimmune disease, pregnancy or lactation. Based on clinical symptoms, serum thyroxine and TRAb, thyroid ultrasound and orbital computed tomography, diagnoses were reached.

This receptor was taken from a woman aged 25 to 39 with Graves disease. This specimen was peripheral blood mononuclear cells (PBMCs), taken at new diagnosis, from a patient treated with antithyroid drugs. The chain uses TRBV7-8 and TRBJ2-4; no reliable D call. CDR3 bases: TGTGCCAGCAGCTTAGGGATGGGTTCGGCCAAAAACATTCAGTACTTC. This gives the protein CASSLGMGSAKNIQYF.